One sample yielded the 29 T cell receptor beta chains listed below, sequenced in a study of blood T cell repertoires in COVID-19. Repertoires were generated with immunoSEQ multiplex PCR, while TCRdb's copy carries only in-frame clones and drops some. The table shows approximately 150,000 clones, with 80% to 90% occurring only once. Sample: peripheral blood. These TCRs come from a man aged 45-65 years who had recovered from COVID-19.

The chain employs TRBV11-3 and TRBJ2-5; 8 nucleotides match TRBD1. After removal of 4 bases from V and 1 base from J, the junction contained 8 bases not matched to a gene. The CDR3 is 16 amino acids. Germline V gene lookup returns CDR1 SGHNT and CDR2 YENEEA. DNA of the CDR3: TGTGCCAGCAGCTCCGCGGGACAGGAGACCCAAGAGACCCAGTACTTC. Translation: CASSSAGQETQETQYF.

V gene TRBV4-3 combines with J gene TRBJ1-4, with D unclear. The germline V gene encodes CDR1 LGHNA and CDR2 YSLEER. This CDR3 spans 16 amino acids. V lost 3 bases and J 0 bases, leaving 11 bases between the germline ends. CDR3 loop: CASSQSLSATNEKLFF. DNA of the CDR3: TGCGCCAGCAGCCAGTCACTTAGTGCAACTAATGAAAAACTGTTTTTT.

The chain is built from TRBV7-2 and TRBJ2-7; 7 bases map to TRBD2. This CDR3 comprises 14 residues. V gave up 0 bases and J gave up 3 bases; unmatched junction bases: 2. CDR1 is SGHTA, CDR2 FQGNSA, per germline. For the CDR3, the DNA is TGTGCCAGCAGCTTAGCCAGGGAGGGCTACGAGCAGTACTTC. Translation: CASSLAREGYEQYF. The entire variable domain, with the rest obtained from reference TRBV7-2 and TRBJ2-7, is as follows: GAGVSQSPSNKVTEKGKDVELRCDPISGHTALYWYRQSLGQGLEFLIYFQGNSAPDKSGLPSDRFSAERTGGSVSTLTIQRTQQEDSAVYLCASSLAREGYEQYFGPGTRLTVT.

This clone was picked up a small number of times. This sequence joins TRBV4-2 and TRBJ1-6; D is ambiguous. Trimming left V 0 bases short and J 4 bases short, with 10 bases between. The CDR3 spans 16 residues. Germline-derived CDR1 and CDR2 are LGHNA and YNFKEQ. This CDR3 reads CASSQEVSWYNSPLHF. The DNA of the CDR3 is TGTGCCAGCAGCCAAGAGGTTAGTTGGTATAATTCACCCCTCCACTTT.

This clone was seen more than once but under ten times. This chain joins TRBV11-3 and TRBJ2-7, with 12 positions matching TRBD2. Germline V gives CDR1 SGHNT, CDR2 YENEEA. CDR3 length: 15 amino acids. Trimming took 0 bases from V and 7 from J; bases not matched to a gene: 4. DNA for the CDR3: TGTGCCAGCAGCTTAGATGGACTAGCGGGGAGGGAGCAGTACTTC. Translating it yields CASSLDGLAGREQYF.

The chain links TRBV19 to TRBJ1-5, with unresolved D. V was trimmed by 2 bases and J by 0 bases, leaving 5 bases between them. The CDR3 length is 14 residues. Germline assignment: CDR1 LNHDA and CDR2 SQIVND (reference sequence). The CDR3 protein is CASSISPSNQPQHF. CDR3 nucleotides: TGTGCCAGTAGTATATCTCCTAGCAATCAGCCCCAGCATTTT.

CDR3 in amino acids: CASRETHSGNTIYF. In DNA, the CDR3 is TGTGCCAGCAGGGAGACCCACTCTGGAAACACCATATATTTT. V gene TRBV6-5 combines with J gene TRBJ1-3; D gene unclear. Trimming stripped 6 bases from V and 0 bases from J, with 9 bases between. This CDR3 contains 14 residues. Per germline, CDR1 MNHEY and CDR2 SVGAGI.

This clone has only one observation. The genes are TRBV9 and TRBJ2-7; TRBD1 matches 9 bases. Trimming cost V 4 bases and J 3 bases; bases outside gene matches: 17. Germline CDR1 is SGDLS and CDR2 is YYNGEE. This CDR3 spans 18 amino acids. CDR3 loop: CASSPDLSRGQGVYEQYF. The DNA for the CDR3 is TGTGCCAGCAGCCCCGACCTAAGCCGGGGACAGGGAGTCTACGAGCAGTACTTC.

This chain uses TRBV6-6 with TRBJ1-5; 9 positions match TRBD1. The CDR3 sequence is 15 residues long. Trimming cost V 6 bases and J 4 bases; bases outside gene matches: 7. From germline, CDR1 is MNHNY and CDR2 SVGAGI (reference sequence). CDR3 DNA sequence: TGTGCCAGCAGCTGGACAGGGGCTGGGAATCAGCCCCAGCATTTT. Protein product: CASSWTGAGNQPQHF.

V is TRBV7-9 and J is TRBJ1-5; weak D call: TRBD1 (6 bases). In germline, CDR1 is SEHNR, CDR2 FQNEAQ (reference sequence). V dropped 2 bases and J dropped 3 bases, with 8 bases sitting between them. The CDR3 loop spans 14 amino acids. The DNA of the CDR3 is TGTGCCAGCAGCTTACAGGGGAACAATCAGCCCCAGCATTTT. This encodes CASSLQGNNQPQHF.

The chain carries TRBV6-2 or TRBV6-3 and TRBJ2-1; TRBD2 aligns across 8 bases. This CDR3 has 14 amino acids. V shed 4 bases and J 1 base; nucleotides not matched to a gene: 0. Germline V gives CDR1 MNHEY, CDR2 SVGEGT. The CDR3 reads CASSLAGSYNEQFF. For the CDR3, the DNA is TGTGCCAGCAGTTTAGCGGGGTCCTACAATGAGCAGTTCTTC.

V gene TRBV5-1 combines with J gene TRBJ1-1, with D possibly TRBD1 on 5 matching bases. Germline values: CDR1 SGHRS, CDR2 YFSETQ. The V gene lost 1 base and the J gene lost 11 bases, with 18 bases spanning the gap. CDR3 length equals 14 residues. The CDR3 DNA sequence: TGCGCCAGCAGCTTGAGTCAGGGTACGGGAGACGCTTTCTTT. Its translation: CASSLSQGTGDAFF.

The genes are TRBV7-2 and TRBJ1-1; 7 bases agree with TRBD1. The CDR3 consists of 15 residues. Germline V gene data show CDR1 as SGHTA and CDR2 as FQGNSA. The V gene end was trimmed by 6 bases and the J gene end by 0 bases; junction bases not matched to a gene: 7. As DNA, the CDR3 is TGTGCCAGCAGTCGCCCACAGGGGATGAACACTGAAGCTTTCTTT. Encoded protein: CASSRPQGMNTEAFF. Together with reference TRBV7-2 and TRBJ1-1, the CDR3 gives the full variable domain: GAGVSQSPSNKVTEKGKDVELRCDPISGHTALYWYRQSLGQGLEFLIYFQGNSAPDKSGLPSDRFSAERTGGSVSTLTIQRTQQEDSAVYLCASSRPQGMNTEAFFGQGTRLTVV.

V usage is TRBV19 and J usage is TRBJ1-5, with a weak D call TRBD1 (6 bases). This CDR3 has 21 residues. V was cut by 3 bases and J by 3 bases, with 30 bases left in between. CDR1 and CDR2 from the germline V gene are LNHDA and SQIVND (reference sequence). The CDR3 sequence: CASSMGVIGQLTGSNNQPQHF. The CDR3 DNA sequence: TGTGCCAGTAGTATGGGAGTAATCGGGCAACTGACAGGTTCCAACAATCAGCCCCAGCATTTT.

The V gene is TRBV9, the J gene TRBJ1-1; 8 bases fit TRBD1. The germline V gene encodes CDR1 SGDLS and CDR2 YYNGEE. This CDR3 region has 14 residues. Trimming at V came to 0 bases and at J to 7 bases, leaving 5 bases not matched to a gene. CDR3 sequence: CASSVEGQANEAFF. The CDR3 DNA reads TGTGCCAGCAGCGTAGAGGGACAGGCGAATGAAGCTTTCTTT.

V is TRBV6-5 and J is TRBJ2-1; 11 nucleotides align to TRBD2. CDR3 length: 15 amino acids. The junction had 6 bases not matched to a gene; V was cut back by 4 bases and J by 7 bases. The V gene's germline CDR1 is MNHEY and CDR2 SVGAGI. The CDR3 sequence: CASSSPGLAANEQFF. The CDR3 DNA is TGTGCCAGCAGTTCACCGGGACTAGCGGCAAATGAGCAGTTCTTC.

This chain uses TRBV7-2 with TRBJ2-2; 8 bases are a match to TRBD2. Unmatched junction bases numbered 3, after V lost 2 bases and J lost 1 base. The CDR3 is 16 amino acids. From germline, CDR1 is SGHTA and CDR2 FQGNSA. CDR3 in DNA: TGTGCCAGCAGCTTAAATCGGGGGGGGAACACCGGGGAGCTGTTTTTT. Its translation is CASSLNRGGNTGELFF.

This sequence joins TRBV30 and TRBJ2-5, with D possibly matching TRBD2 (7 bases). V lost 4 bases, J lost 5 bases, and 14 bases lay in between. CDR3 length: 13 residues. Germline assignment: CDR1 GTSNPN and CDR2 SVGIG (reference sequence). Here the CDR3 reads CAWIRGAGETQYF. CDR3 coding DNA: TGTGCCTGGATTCGGGGGGCTGGTGAGACCCAGTACTTC.

The rearrangement joins TRBV6-2 or TRBV6-3 to TRBJ2-5, with 10 positions matching TRBD2. The CDR3 runs to 15 residues. CDR1 and CDR2 (germline): MNHEY, SVGEGT. Trimming at V came to 2 bases and at J to 6 bases, leaving 6 bases not matched to a gene. CDR3 loop: CASSYASGGDKTQYF. The CDR3 DNA reads as TGTGCCAGCAGTTACGCCAGCGGGGGGGATAAGACCCAGTACTTC.

J is TRBJ2-2 and V is TRBV15, with TRBD1 identical over 9 bases. The CDR3 consists of 20 residues. CDR1 LNHNV and CDR2 YYDKDF come from the germline V gene (reference sequence). Trimming removed 8 bases from V and 2 bases from J; junction bases left unmatched: 21. CDR3 nucleotide sequence: TGTGCCACCGAGAAAAAGAGTCCCGGGACAGGGTTTCTTAACACCGGGGAGCTGTTTTTT. It translates to CATEKKSPGTGFLNTGELFF.

The chain joins TRBV5-6 to TRBJ1-2, with 8 positions matching TRBD1. Germline V lookup: CDR1 SGHDT, CDR2 YYEEEE. The CDR3 sequence is 15 residues long. V was clipped by 0 bases and J by 4 bases; unmatched bases: 5. As DNA, the CDR3 is TGTGCCAGCAGCTTGGCCGGGACAGGCGTCTATGGCTACACCTTC. This sequence encodes CASSLAGTGVYGYTF.

In its sample, this clone was seen once. This chain links TRBV4-1 with TRBJ2-7, with D hard to call. The CDR3 totals 15 residues. V was shortened by 1 base and J by 0 bases, with 10 bases between the two germline ends. Germline V gene lookup returns CDR1 MGHRA and CDR2 YSYEKL. The chain's CDR3 is CASSQVFRSSYEQYF. The CDR3 DNA follows: TGCGCCAGCAGCCAAGTTTTTAGGAGCTCCTACGAGCAGTACTTC.

V usage is TRBV5-1 and J usage is TRBJ2-1; TRBD1 agrees at 12 bases. The CDR3 contains 15 residues. The germline CDR1 and CDR2 sequences are SGHRS and YFSETQ. Trimming at V came to 4 bases and at J to 9 bases, leaving 8 bases not matched to a gene. DNA for the CDR3: TGCGCCAGCAGCATGGGACAGGGGGCGCGTAGTGAGCAGTTCTTC. It is translated as CASSMGQGARSEQFF. Supplemented by reference TRBV5-1 and TRBJ2-1, the full variable domain reads KAGVTQTPRYLIKTRGQQVTLSCSPISGHRSVSWYQQTPGQGLQFLFEYFSETQRNKGNFPGRFSGRQFSNSRSEMNVSTLELGDSALYLCASSMGQGARSEQFFGPGTRLTVL.

This chain joins TRBV25-1 and TRBJ1-4; weak D call: TRBD1 (5 bases). V lost 3 bases, J lost 7 bases, and 15 bases lay in between. Germline values: CDR1 MGHDK, CDR2 SYGVNS. This CDR3 region has 15 residues. CDR3 residues: CASSESGTRSEKLFF. The CDR3 nucleotides read TGTGCCAGCAGTGAGTCCGGGACTAGGAGTGAAAAACTGTTTTTT.

V is TRBV5-1 and J is TRBJ2-2; D is ambiguous. This CDR3 has 13 residues. The germline V gene has CDR1 SGHRS and CDR2 YFSETQ. The ends were cut back, 2 bases at V and 6 bases at J, with 8 bases in the middle. The chain's CDR3 is CASSFMGSGELFF. The CDR3 coding sequence is TGCGCCAGCAGCTTTATGGGCTCCGGGGAGCTGTTTTTT.

The chain employs TRBV9 and TRBJ2-1; 8 bases align to TRBD2. The CDR3 sequence is 15 residues long. The ends lost 0 bases at V and 8 bases at J; junction bases unmatched: 7. CDR1 is SGDLS and CDR2 is YYNGEE in the germline V gene. CDR3 sequence: CASSVDSGGVYEQFF. CDR3 DNA: TGTGCCAGCAGCGTAGACAGCGGGGGAGTGTATGAGCAGTTCTTC.

This chain uses TRBV7-9 with TRBJ2-7; 10 nucleotides line up with TRBD1. CDR3 length: 18 amino acids. V lost 2 bases, J lost 0 bases, and 10 bases stayed unmatched. Germline lookup yields CDR1 SEHNR and CDR2 FQNEAQ (reference sequence). This CDR3 reads CASSLSRTGTGVSYEQYF. CDR3 nucleotide sequence: TGTGCCAGCAGCTTATCCCGAACCGGGACAGGGGTCTCCTACGAGCAGTACTTC. Full variable domain (missing parts from reference TRBV7-9 and TRBJ2-7): DTGVSQNPRHKITKRGQNVTFRCDPISEHNRLYWYRQTLGQGPEFLTYFQNEAQLEKSRLLSDRFSAERPKGSFSTLEIQRTEQGDSAMYLCASSLSRTGTGVSYEQYFGPGTRLTVT.

The rearrangement uses TRBV29-1 and TRBJ1-2; D is possibly TRBD1 (6 bases). V lost 6 bases and J lost 5, with 22 bases in between. Germline V gene lookup returns CDR1 SQVTM and CDR2 ANQGSEA. The CDR3 extends over 15 amino acids. Written as DNA, the CDR3 is TGCAGCGTCCCCCGCGGGGGCTCAACACGGTATGGCTACACCTTC. This translates into CSVPRGGSTRYGYTF.

CDR3 sequence reads: CSASRGRGETQYF. As DNA, the CDR3 is TGCAGTGCTAGTCGTGGAAGAGGGGAGACCCAGTACTTC. The V and J genes are TRBV20-1 and TRBJ2-5; a weak D match, TRBD2 (5 bases). V was shortened by 3 bases and J by 5 bases, with 13 bases between the two germline ends. Germline V CDR1 and CDR2: DFQATT, SNEGSKA (reference sequence). This CDR3 has 13 amino acids.